Following are 28 T cell receptor beta chains from one sample sequenced in a study of human T cells and chemical hapten exposure (dated by TCRdb to about 2021). What this sample's time point label stands for: patch test 3, about 24 weeks after DPC sensitization. Read against the paper, the sample's treatment or condition label means: therapeutic diphenylcyclopropenone sensitization with weekly scalp DPC. The library was made by RACE. The instrument given in TCRdb is NextSeq 500. TCRdb reran the public reads through fastp at Q25 and MiXCR, keeping productive beta chains. Each record represents a unique CDR3 protein, reported with the most common genes and DNA among its rows. The sample includes 85,000 to 100,000 distinct CDR3 sequences, with 27% observed a single time. About a tenth of the sample belongs to the ten largest clones. Source: whole blood, taken in connection with sensitization to the hapten diphenylcyclopropenone (DPC). The source is a man aged 40-50 years with alopecia areata. Some clones in this sample may be carry-over from other donors' samples.

CDR3 nucleotides: TGTGCCAGCAGCCCACCTTCTGGCGGAGGCTTCCAAGAGACCCAGTACTTC. Its translation is CASSPPSGGGFQETQYF. This sequence joins TRBV7-9 and TRBJ2-5; weak D call: TRBD2 (5 bases). This CDR3 comprises 17 residues. Germline V gene sequence: CDR1 SEHNR, CDR2 FQNEAQ (reference sequence). The ends were cut back, 5 bases at V and 1 base at J, with 20 bases in the middle.

This clonotype was found a few times. V gene TRBV28 combines with J gene TRBJ2-3, with 8 nucleotides matching TRBD2. The V gene end was trimmed by 5 bases and the J gene end by 2 bases; junction bases not matched to a gene: 12. This CDR3 has 17 residues. Germline V gene sequence: CDR1 MDHEN, CDR2 SYDVKM. CDR3 in DNA: TGTGCCAGCAGTCCCTGGGTAGCGGGGAGGGCCACAGATACGCAGTATTTT. Protein product: CASSPWVAGRATDTQYF. The whole variable domain, filled in from reference TRBV28 and TRBJ2-3, reads DVKVTQSSRYLVKRTGEKVFLECVQDMDHENMFWYRQDPGLGLRLIYFSYDVKMKEKGDIPEGYSVSREKKERFSLILESASTNQTSMYLCASSPWVAGRATDTQYFGPGTRLTVL.

This sequence joins TRBV11-3 and TRBJ2-2; D gene unclear. Between the trimmed V and J ends, which lost 0 bases and 8 bases, there was a span of 10 bases. Germline assignment: CDR1 SGHNT and CDR2 YENEEA. The CDR3 length is 14 residues. CDR3 sequence: CASSLDVVSGELFF. CDR3 sequence (DNA): TGTGCCAGCAGCTTAGACGTCGTATCGGGGGAGCTGTTTTTT.

V gene TRBV5-1 combines with J gene TRBJ2-1, with D unresolved. The CDR3 is made up of 13 amino acids. V gave up 4 bases and J gave up 0 bases, with 5 bases separating them. Germline CDR1 is SGHRS and CDR2 is YFSETQ. DNA for the CDR3: TGCGCCAGCAGCACCGACTCCTACAATGAGCAGTTCTTC. Translated: CASSTDSYNEQFF.

This clonotype was seen a few times. The chain joins TRBV7-2 to TRBJ2-5; possibly TRBD1 for D (6 bases). V was cut by 1 base and J by 2 bases, with 11 bases left in between. Germline V gene lookup returns CDR1 SGHTA and CDR2 FQGNSA. The CDR3 runs to 15 residues. As DNA, the CDR3 is TGTGCCAGCAGCTTAGGGGACACTAGTCAAGAGACCCAGTACTTC. Its protein is CASSLGDTSQETQYF.

This sequence joins TRBV2 and TRBJ2-1; TRBD2 aligns across 8 bases. The CDR3 has 15 amino acids. Germline values: CDR1 SNHLY, CDR2 FYNNEI. The V segment lost 6 bases and the J segment 7 bases; nucleotides outside the gene matches: 11. In DNA, the CDR3 is TGTGCCAGCAGGAGGACTAGCTCACGAGGTAATGAGCAGTTCTTC. Translating gives CASRRTSSRGNEQFF.

This chain joins TRBV20-1 and TRBJ1-6; D possibly corresponds to TRBD1 (5 bases). The CDR3 extends over 12 amino acids. Trimming shortened V by 4 bases and J by 6 bases, and 7 bases separated the two germline ends. Per the germline V gene, CDR1 is DFQATT and CDR2 is SNEGSKA (reference sequence). CDR3 sequence (DNA): TGCAGTGCTAAGGGGCCTAATTCACCCCTCCACTTT. Translated: CSAKGPNSPLHF.

This clonotype was counted a single time. The chain couples TRBV7-8 to TRBJ2-3, with TRBD1 identical over 11 bases. Germline V gives CDR1 SGHVS, CDR2 FQNEAQ. Losses at the gene ends were 3 bases for V and 0 bases for J; bases not matched to a gene: 11. The CDR3 extends over 19 amino acids. The CDR3 reads CASSFVPIGTGGSTDTQYF. In DNA, the CDR3 is TGTGCCAGCAGCTTCGTTCCCATCGGGACAGGGGGAAGCACAGATACGCAGTATTTT.

The V gene is TRBV28, the J gene TRBJ2-4; D possibly uses TRBD1 or TRBD2 (5 bases each). The CDR3 runs 17 residues. V lost 5 bases, J lost 0 bases, and 17 bases lay in between. In germline, CDR1 is MDHEN, CDR2 SYDVKM. The CDR3 DNA reads as TGTGCCAGCAGTCCGGGGCGGACGTCTATAGCCAAAAACATTCAGTACTTC. Residues: CASSPGRTSIAKNIQYF. The full variable domain, completed using reference TRBV28 and TRBJ2-4, is DVKVTQSSRYLVKRTGEKVFLECVQDMDHENMFWYRQDPGLGLRLIYFSYDVKMKEKGDIPEGYSVSREKKERFSLILESASTNQTSMYLCASSPGRTSIAKNIQYFGAGTRLSVL.

The V and J genes are TRBV4-3 and TRBJ1-1; D call uncertain. V lost 7 bases and J lost 2, with 14 bases in between. Germline V CDR1 and CDR2: LGHNA, YSLEER. This CDR3 contains 14 residues. This CDR3 reads CASTPSRSNTEAFF. The CDR3 coding sequence is TGCGCCAGCACCCCCTCACGGAGTAACACTGAAGCTTTCTTT.

This clonotype turned up a few times. J is TRBJ1-4 and V is TRBV2, with TRBD1 identical over 9 bases. The V gene end was trimmed by 5 bases and the J gene end by 0 bases; junction bases not matched to a gene: 7. CDR1 is SNHLY and CDR2 is FYNNEI in the germline V gene. The CDR3 runs 17 residues. CDR3 protein: CASSYGDRVATNEKLFF. In DNA form, the CDR3 reads TGTGCCAGCAGTTACGGGGACAGGGTTGCAACTAATGAAAAACTGTTTTTT.

At least ten counts were recorded for this clonotype. This rearrangement joins TRBV7-9 to TRBJ2-1; 7 bases are shared with TRBD2. Germline lookup yields CDR1 SEHNR and CDR2 FQNEAQ (reference sequence). CDR3 length equals 15 residues. The V segment lost 11 bases and the J segment 3 bases; nucleotides outside the gene matches: 13. CDR3 bases: TGTGCCGCTCCTCTGGGGGGGGGAAACTACAATGAGCAGTTCTTC. It translates to CAAPLGGGNYNEQFF. The full variable domain, completed using reference TRBV7-9 and TRBJ2-1, is DTGVSQNPRHKITKRGQNVTFRCDPISEHNRLYWYRQTLGQGPEFLTYFQNEAQLEKSRLLSDRFSAERPKGSFSTLEIQRTEQGDSAMYLCAAPLGGGNYNEQFFGPGTRLTVL.

This rearrangement joins TRBV6-6 to TRBJ2-5; D ambiguous. Germline values: CDR1 MNHNY, CDR2 SVGAGI (reference sequence). V lost 4 bases and J 3 bases, leaving 6 bases between the germline ends. CDR3 length equals 12 residues. CDR3 protein: CASSSLKETQYF. In DNA, the CDR3 is TGTGCCAGCAGTTCCCTTAAAGAGACCCAGTACTTC.

In its sample, this clonotype was seen a few times. The chain uses TRBV27 and TRBJ1-5; D is unresolved. V was trimmed by 2 bases and J by 7 bases, leaving 15 bases between them. CDR1 and CDR2 from the germline V gene are MNHEY and SMNVEV (reference sequence). The CDR3 is made up of 15 amino acids. The CDR3 bases are TGTGCCAGCAGTTTAAGGGCATCTCCAGGACAGCCCCAGCATTTT. It yields the protein CASSLRASPGQPQHF.

This clonotype has more than one count but fewer than ten. The chain recombines TRBV7-2 with TRBJ1-1; the D gene is possibly TRBD1 (6 bases). The CDR3 sequence is 14 residues long. Germline V lookup: CDR1 SGHTA, CDR2 FQGNSA. The V end was cut by 5 bases, the J end by 0 bases, with 10 bases between. This CDR3 reads CASSKDRMNTEAFF. The DNA of the CDR3 is TGTGCCAGCAGCAAAGACAGGATGAACACTGAAGCTTTCTTT.

The chain is built from TRBV12-3 or TRBV12-4 and TRBJ1-6, with 7 positions matching TRBD1. V shed 5 bases, J shed 9 bases, and the junction held 7 bases outside the gene matches. The CDR3 consists of 14 residues. DNA for the CDR3: TGTGCCAGCAGTGCACAGGGGTCAAGTTCACCCCTCCACTTT. The encoded protein is CASSAQGSSSPLHF.

On this clonotype itself: A single base separates this from a much larger clone, so it may be a read error. The rearrangement joins TRBV4-2 to TRBJ2-2; 9 bases map to TRBD2. The CDR3 runs to 15 residues. J lost 3 bases, V lost 1 base, and 0 bases had no gene match. Germline CDR1 is LGHNA and CDR2 is YNFKEQ. Here the CDR3 reads CASSQGLADTGELFF. CDR3 sequence (DNA): TGTGCCAGCAGCCAAGGACTAGCGGACACCGGGGAGCTGTTTTTT.

This rearrangement joins TRBV6-5 to TRBJ1-1, with D maybe TRBD1 (5 bases). Trimming removed 4 bases at V and 2 bases at J, with 11 bases between. From germline, CDR1 is MNHEY and CDR2 SVGAGI. The length of the CDR3 is 14 residues. The CDR3 here is CASSSAGPNTEAFF. Here the CDR3 DNA reads TGTGCCAGCAGTTCCGCAGGGCCCAACACTGAAGCTTTCTTT.

V is TRBV5-1 and J is TRBJ2-2; no reliable D call. Per the germline V gene, CDR1 is SGHRS and CDR2 is YFSETQ. Trimming cost V 2 bases and J 6 bases, with 2 bases left between them. CDR3 length: 11 residues. For the CDR3, the DNA is TGCGCCAGCAGCTTCTCCGGGGAGCTGTTTTTT. It is translated as CASSFSGELFF.

The chain carries TRBV18 and TRBJ2-5; 9 bases agree with TRBD2. This CDR3 has 13 amino acids. From germline, CDR1 is KGHSH and CDR2 LQKENI. V shed 6 bases and J 7 bases; nucleotides not matched to a gene: 6. The CDR3 DNA reads TGTGCCAGCTCGCGGACTAGCGACGGGACCCAGTACTTC. It specifies CASSRTSDGTQYF. Filled out from reference TRBV18 and TRBJ2-5, the complete variable domain reads NAGVMQNPRHLVRRRGQEARLRCSPMKGHSHVYWYRQLPEEGLKFMVYLQKENIIDESGMPKERFSAEFPKEGPSILRIQQVVRGDSAAYFCASSRTSDGTQYFGPGTRLLVL.

The rearrangement uses TRBV5-1 and TRBJ1-1; D is ambiguous. CDR3 length equals 13 residues. Trimming left V 4 bases short and J 6 bases short, with 13 bases between. Germline values: CDR1 SGHRS, CDR2 YFSETQ. CDR3 in DNA: TGCGCCAGCAGCCCCCATCCAGGAGCTGAAGCTTTCTTT. It yields the protein CASSPHPGAEAFF.

With regard to this clonotype: A read error may explain this, as a much larger clone is one base away. This chain connects TRBV28 to TRBJ1-2, with D maybe TRBD1 (5 bases). The CDR3 sequence is 13 residues long. Germline V gives CDR1 MDHEN, CDR2 SYDVKM. This CDR3 is CASSFRGNYGDTF. As DNA, the CDR3 is TGTGCCAGCAGTTTCCGGGGGAACTATGGCGACACCTTC.

A few counts support this clonotype. V gene TRBV27 combines with J gene TRBJ2-3, with 7 bases lining up with TRBD1. Losses at the gene ends were 10 bases for V and 6 bases for J; bases not matched to a gene: 10. CDR1 and CDR2 from the germline V gene are MNHEY and SMNVEV (reference sequence). The CDR3 has 13 residues. As DNA, the CDR3 is TGTGCCACCCGAACAGGGGTGGCGGATACGCAGTATTTT. This sequence encodes CATRTGVADTQYF.

The CDR3 sequence: CASSLVGAGANVLTF. CDR3 bases: TGTGCCAGCAGCCTCGTGGGGGCAGGGGCCAACGTCCTGACTTTC. This rearrangement joins TRBV14 to TRBJ2-6, with D perhaps TRBD1 (6 bases). The V end was cut by 4 bases, the J end by 4 bases, with 11 bases between. This CDR3 spans 15 amino acids. Germline V lookup: CDR1 SGHDN, CDR2 FVKESK.

This clonotype appeared many times. The chain uses TRBV29-1 and TRBJ2-3; 11 bases agree with TRBD2. The junction had 5 bases not matched to a gene; V was cut back by 4 bases and J by 5 bases. The germline gives CDR1 SQVTM, CDR2 ANQGSEA. CDR3 size: 14 residues. The CDR3 DNA reads TGCAGCGTTGCCACTAGCGGGAGAGGAGATACGCAGTATTTT. This gives the protein CSVATSGRGDTQYF.

In its sample, this clonotype was seen a few times. The genes are TRBV6-2 or TRBV6-3 and TRBJ2-3; TRBD2 might be the D (6 bases). The CDR3 consists of 14 residues. The germline gives CDR1 MNHEY, CDR2 SVGEGT. The V end lost 6 bases, the J end lost 1 base, and 11 bases lay between the germline ends. The CDR3 loop is CASSVGGGTDTQYF. The DNA for the CDR3 is TGTGCCAGCAGCGTCGGGGGTGGCACAGATACGCAGTATTTT.

This clonotype showed up many times. The J gene is TRBJ2-7, the V gene TRBV7-8; D not resolved. Germline V CDR1 and CDR2: SGHVS, FQNEAQ. The CDR3 has 14 residues. The ends were cut back, 1 base at V and 2 bases at J, with 9 bases in the middle. The CDR3 DNA sequence: TGTGCCAGCAGCTTAGATTACGGAACCTACGAGCAGTACTTC. The encoded protein is CASSLDYGTYEQYF.

J is TRBJ2-5 and V is TRBV12-3 or TRBV12-4, with D perhaps TRBD1 or TRBD2 (6 bases each). Trimming stripped 3 bases from V and 1 base from J, with 12 bases between. The CDR3 covers 15 residues. The CDR3 nucleotides are TGTGCCAGCAGTTTTAGTGGAGGGGGCCAAGAGACCCAGTACTTC. It is translated as CASSFSGGGQETQYF.